Below, 29 T cell receptor beta chains from the same sample are listed, as sequenced in a study of tumor-infiltrating lymphocytes in localized non-small cell lung cancer. The method was immunoSEQ multiplex PCR; TCRdb's version includes in-frame clones alone and lacks a portion of them. This table holds 14,000 or so clones, about 70% found once. Sequenced input: lung tumor tissue. The receptors here all came from a human donor with non-small cell lung cancer.

Here the CDR3 reads CAWSPLSTRGEKLFF. The CDR3 nucleotides read TGTGCCTGGAGCCCCCTTTCCACACGGGGTGAAAAACTGTTTTTT. The chain has TRBV30 and TRBJ1-4; D not resolved. V was shortened by 3 bases and J by 7 bases, with 18 bases between the two germline ends. CDR1 is GTSNPN, CDR2 SVGIG, per germline (reference sequence). The CDR3 is made up of 15 amino acids.

The chain carries TRBV2 and TRBJ2-2, with D uncertain. The CDR3 covers 14 residues. Germline V gene sequence: CDR1 SNHLY, CDR2 FYNNEI. Trimming stripped 2 bases from V and 7 bases from J, with 11 bases between. The CDR3 loop reads CASSELVVGGELFF. Here the CDR3 DNA reads TGTGCCAGCAGTGAATTGGTGGTCGGCGGGGAGCTGTTTTTT.

This chain links TRBV5-1 with TRBJ2-7; the D gene could be TRBD1 or TRBD2 (5 bases each). The germline CDR1 and CDR2 sequences are SGHRS and YFSETQ. V lost 4 bases and J lost 4, with 18 bases in between. The CDR3 has 15 amino acids. As DNA, the CDR3 is TGCGCCAGCAGCACGACAGCCCACAGCGGATACGAGCAGTACTTC. This translates into CASSTTAHSGYEQYF.

This chain uses TRBV2 with TRBJ2-7; D unclear. The V end lost 6 bases, the J end lost 7 bases, and 10 bases lay between the germline ends. The CDR3 covers 11 residues. In germline, CDR1 is SNHLY, CDR2 FYNNEI. This chain's CDR3 is CASSSSLEQYF. The CDR3 coding sequence is TGTGCCAGCAGCTCTTCCTTGGAGCAGTACTTC. The entire variable domain, with the rest obtained from reference TRBV2 and TRBJ2-7, is as follows: EPEVTQTPSHQVTQMGQEVILRCVPISNHLYFYWYRQILGQKVEFLVSFYNNEISEKSEIFDDQFSVERPDGSNFTLKIRSTKLEDSAMYFCASSSSLEQYFGPGTRLTVT.

This clone was counted between two and nine times. This chain joins TRBV19 and TRBJ2-2; no clear D gene. The CDR3 loop spans 11 amino acids. CDR1 LNHDA and CDR2 SQIVND come from the germline V gene (reference sequence). Trimming took off 3 bases at V and 4 bases at J, with 0 bases between the two ends. The CDR3 DNA follows: TGTGCCAGTAGTATCACCGGGGAGCTGTTTTTT. Its translation: CASSITGELFF.

The genes are TRBV28 and TRBJ1-2; the D is unclear. Germline V gene sequence: CDR1 MDHEN, CDR2 SYDVKM. This CDR3 is built from 14 residues. With 3 bases removed from V and 3 bases from J, the gap between germline ends came to 11 bases. The CDR3 DNA follows: TGTGCCAGCAGTTTGGAACAGAAAGACTATGGCTACACCTTC. Encoded protein: CASSLEQKDYGYTF.

This chain connects TRBV27 to TRBJ1-2; the match to TRBD1 covers 9 bases. The ends lost 5 bases at V and 7 bases at J; junction bases unmatched: 5. Germline values: CDR1 MNHEY, CDR2 SMNVEV (reference sequence). The CDR3 length is 13 residues. CDR3 residues: CASSPSDRGGYTF. For the CDR3, the DNA is TGTGCCAGCAGTCCATCGGACAGGGGTGGCTACACCTTC.

The chain combines TRBV5-4 with TRBJ2-5; D gene ambiguous. Trimming pared 0 bases from V and 1 base from J, leaving 1 base between. CDR3 length equals 12 residues. Germline V CDR1 and CDR2: SGHNT, YYREEE (reference sequence). CDR3 nucleotide sequence: TGTGCCAGCAGCTTGGCCCAAGAGACCCAGTACTTC. Its translation is CASSLAQETQYF.

The rearrangement uses TRBV5-4 and TRBJ2-2; no clear D gene. Germline loops: CDR1 SGHNT, CDR2 YYREEE (reference sequence). V lost 0 bases and J 3 bases, leaving 3 bases between the germline ends. The CDR3 covers 13 residues. The CDR3 spells CASSLGYTGELFF. In DNA, the CDR3 is TGTGCCAGCAGCTTGGGTTACACCGGGGAGCTGTTTTTT. Filled out from reference TRBV5-4 and TRBJ2-2, the complete variable domain reads ETGVTQSPTHLIKTRGQQVTLRCSSQSGHNTVSWYQQALGQGPQFIFQYYREEENGRGNFPPRFSGLQFPNYSSELNVNALELDDSALYLCASSLGYTGELFFGEGSRLTVL.

This clone was counted only a few times. The J gene is TRBJ1-4, the V gene TRBV27; 10 nucleotides agree with TRBD1. The V gene's germline CDR1 is MNHEY and CDR2 SMNVEV (reference sequence). The V and J ends lost 5 bases and 7 bases, in that order; junction bases with no gene match: 4. The CDR3 runs to 14 residues. The CDR3 sequence: CASSPRTGGEKLFF. Written as DNA, the CDR3 is TGTGCCAGCAGTCCGAGGACAGGGGGTGAAAAACTGTTTTTT. Variable domain in full (rest from reference TRBV27 and TRBJ1-4): EAQVTQNPRYLITVTGKKLTVTCSQNMNHEYMSWYRQDPGLGLRQIYYSMNVEVTDKGDVPEGYKVSRKEKRNFPLILESPSPNQTSLYFCASSPRTGGEKLFFGSGTQLSVL.

The chain carries TRBV6-5 and TRBJ2-7, with 9 bases lining up with TRBD1. Germline V gives CDR1 MNHEY, CDR2 SVGAGI. J lost 2 bases, V lost 6 bases, and 5 bases had no gene match. The CDR3 totals 14 residues. CDR3 nucleotides: TGTGCCAGCAGGCGGACAGGGGAGGCCTACGAGCAGTACTTC. It specifies CASRRTGEAYEQYF.

This clone has only one observation. The chain joins TRBV7-2 to TRBJ1-2, with 7 nucleotides matching TRBD1. V trimming: 0 bases; J trimming: 0 bases; junction bases outside the gene matches: 1. The CDR3 contains 15 residues. The germline V gene has CDR1 SGHTA and CDR2 FQGNSA. The CDR3 protein is CASSLATGSNYGYTF. For the CDR3, the DNA is TGTGCCAGCAGCTTAGCGACAGGGTCTAACTATGGCTACACCTTC.

The chain joins TRBV4-2 to TRBJ2-3; TRBD1 might be the D (5 bases). Germline CDR1 is LGHNA and CDR2 is YNFKEQ. The germline V and J ends were trimmed by 0 bases and 8 bases, with 12 bases remaining between them. The CDR3 consists of 14 residues. Here the CDR3 DNA reads TGTGCCAGCAGCCAAGAAACGGCGCAGGGTACGCAGTATTTT. Translating gives CASSQETAQGTQYF.

The chain employs TRBV9 and TRBJ2-5; 7 bases align to TRBD1. Unmatched junction bases numbered 6, after V lost 2 bases and J lost 2 bases. This CDR3 contains 15 residues. CDR1 SGDLS and CDR2 YYNGEE come from the germline V gene. The CDR3 DNA reads TGTGCCAGCAGCGTTCTAGGGGACAGACAAGAGACCCAGTACTTC. Encoded protein: CASSVLGDRQETQYF.

The chain joins TRBV28 to TRBJ2-5, with 8 nucleotides matching TRBD1. The CDR3 is 17 amino acids. From germline, CDR1 is MDHEN and CDR2 SYDVKM. The trim removed 3 bases at V and 0 bases at J, leaving 9 bases unmatched. DNA of the CDR3: TGTGCCAGCAGTTTTCGGGGGACAGGAGCCTACCAAGAGACCCAGTACTTC. It specifies CASSFRGTGAYQETQYF.

This rearrangement joins TRBV19 to TRBJ2-3; D uncertain. This CDR3 has 15 amino acids. CDR1 is LNHDA and CDR2 is SQIVND in the germline V gene (reference sequence). V was trimmed by 4 bases and J by 1 base, leaving 12 bases between them. CDR3 sequence reads: CASSTVSDGTDTQYF. CDR3 coding DNA: TGTGCCAGTAGTACGGTGAGCGACGGCACAGATACGCAGTATTTT.

The chain employs TRBV9 and TRBJ2-1; TRBD2 aligns across 12 bases. V trimming: 3 bases; J trimming: 5 bases; junction bases outside the gene matches: 3. The V gene's germline CDR1 is SGDLS and CDR2 YYNGEE. CDR3 length equals 15 residues. CDR3 amino acids: CASSAGLAGNNEQFF. In DNA form, the CDR3 reads TGTGCCAGCAGCGCAGGACTAGCGGGAAACAATGAGCAGTTCTTC. Looking up the rest from reference TRBV9 and TRBJ2-1 gives the full variable domain: DSGVTQTPKHLITATGQRVTLRCSPRSGDLSVYWYQQSLDQGLQFLIQYYNGEERAKGNILERFSAQQFPDLHSELNLSSLELGDSALYFCASSAGLAGNNEQFFGPGTRLTVL.

The V gene is TRBV7-9, the J gene TRBJ2-7; tentative D call: TRBD1 (7 bases). V gave up 2 bases and J gave up 3 bases, with 14 bases separating them. Germline V gene lookup returns CDR1 SEHNR and CDR2 FQNEAQ (reference sequence). The CDR3 totals 15 residues. CDR3: CASSLNGGGDYEQYF. The CDR3 DNA follows: TGTGCCAGCAGCTTAAATGGAGGGGGCGACTACGAGCAGTACTTC.

This chain uses TRBV7-8 with TRBJ2-4; D perhaps matches TRBD2 (6 bases). V was pared by 1 base and J by 8 bases, with 9 bases between. The germline V gene encodes CDR1 SGHVS and CDR2 FQNEAQ. The CDR3 runs to 13 residues. CDR3 amino acids: CASSLGREDIQYF. Written as DNA, the CDR3 is TGTGCCAGCAGCTTAGGAAGGGAGGACATTCAGTACTTC.

In DNA, the CDR3 is TGTGCCAGCAGAAACGGGCGCAATCAGCCCCAGCATTTT. Encoded protein: CASRNGRNQPQHF. J is TRBJ1-5 and V is TRBV6-5; no firm D call. The V end lost 6 bases, the J end lost 2 bases, and 8 bases lay between the germline ends. In germline, CDR1 is MNHEY, CDR2 SVGAGI. The CDR3 spans 13 residues.

The rearrangement joins TRBV5-4 to TRBJ1-2; maybe TRBD1 (5 bases). V lost 4 bases and J lost 3, with 7 bases in between. The CDR3 consists of 12 residues. Per germline, CDR1 SGHNT and CDR2 YYREEE (reference sequence). CDR3 sequence reads: CASSKQDYGYTF. The CDR3 DNA reads TGTGCCAGCAGCAAACAGGACTATGGCTACACCTTC.

The rearrangement links TRBV2 to TRBJ1-6; possible D gene TRBD1, 5 bases. The V end lost 2 bases, the J end lost 10 bases, and 12 bases lay between the germline ends. Looked up from germline, CDR1 is SNHLY and CDR2 is FYNNEI. This CDR3 is 14 amino acids long. CDR3 bases: TGTGCCAGCAGTGAACAGGGCCTTCGGTCACCCCTCCACTTT. This gives the protein CASSEQGLRSPLHF.

V usage is TRBV5-1 and J usage is TRBJ1-6; D may be TRBD1 (5 bases). The ends were cut back, 0 bases at V and 5 bases at J, with 9 bases in the middle. CDR1 SGHRS and CDR2 YFSETQ come from the germline V gene. The CDR3 length is 15 residues. The CDR3 region is CASSLDRKHNSPLHF. The CDR3 nucleotides are TGCGCCAGCAGCTTGGACAGGAAGCATAATTCACCCCTCCACTTT.

The chain carries TRBV6-5 and TRBJ2-1; D tentatively fits TRBD1 or TRBD2 (5 bases each). Germline V gene sequence: CDR1 MNHEY, CDR2 SVGAGI. The CDR3 is 14 residues long. Between the trimmed V and J ends, which lost 6 bases and 3 bases, there was a span of 12 bases. CDR3 sequence reads: CASSPGLGYNEQFF. CDR3 DNA sequence: TGTGCCAGCAGCCCGGGGCTAGGCTACAATGAGCAGTTCTTC.

V usage is TRBV28 and J usage is TRBJ2-7; D assignment may be TRBD1 or TRBD2 (6 bases each). The V gene lost 5 bases and the J gene lost 5 bases, with 19 bases spanning the gap. CDR1 is MDHEN, CDR2 SYDVKM, per germline. The CDR3 extends over 15 amino acids. In DNA, the CDR3 is TGTGCCAGCAGTCCGGCACAGGGTGCGGGGCACGAGCAGTACTTC. This translates into CASSPAQGAGHEQYF.

The chain recombines TRBV6-5 with TRBJ1-4; weak D call: TRBD1 (6 bases). The V and J ends lost 2 bases and 5 bases respectively, with 12 bases between them. CDR3 length: 15 residues. Germline loops: CDR1 MNHEY, CDR2 SVGAGI. The chain's CDR3 is CASSYGGTWNEKLFF. The CDR3 nucleotides are TGTGCCAGCAGTTACGGTGGGACATGGAATGAAAAACTGTTTTTT.

The V gene is TRBV18, the J gene TRBJ2-7, with D uncertain. The CDR3 covers 11 residues. Germline V gene sequence: CDR1 KGHSH, CDR2 LQKENI. V was clipped by 6 bases and J by 0 bases, with 3 bases between them. The CDR3 sequence is CASSRSYEQYF. The CDR3 coding sequence is TGTGCCAGCTCGCGCTCCTACGAGCAGTACTTC.

The chain links TRBV7-2 to TRBJ2-2, with D hard to call. Germline V lookup: CDR1 SGHTA, CDR2 FQGNSA. V lost 5 bases and J 2 bases, leaving 12 bases between the germline ends. The CDR3 spans 15 residues. The CDR3 region has the DNA TGTGCCAGCAGCGTACAGTCAAGAAACACCGGGGAGCTGTTTTTT. It yields the protein CASSVQSRNTGELFF. The entire variable domain, with the rest obtained from reference TRBV7-2 and TRBJ2-2, is as follows: GAGVSQSPSNKVTEKGKDVELRCDPISGHTALYWYRQSLGQGLEFLIYFQGNSAPDKSGLPSDRFSAERTGGSVSTLTIQRTQQEDSAVYLCASSVQSRNTGELFFGEGSRLTVL.

This chain connects TRBV14 to TRBJ2-1, with TRBD1 matching 9 bases. J lost 7 bases, V lost 6 bases, and 7 bases had no gene match. Germline V gene sequence: CDR1 SGHDN, CDR2 FVKESK. This CDR3 has 14 amino acids. CDR3 bases: TGTGCCAGCAGAAACTGGACAGGGGAAAATGAGCAGTTCTTC. Its translation: CASRNWTGENEQFF.